The 14 T cell receptor beta chains in this list originate from one sample, sequenced in a study of response to subunit inactivated influenza vaccine. TCRdb passed the RT-PCR reads through MiXCR, listing each CDR3 protein once. In the table there are hundreds of thousands of distinct CDR3 sequences, 18% of which are singletons. This material consisted of PBMCs from blood, taken about 5 days after vaccination. Every receptor here comes from a man aged 45-65 years who received an inactivated influenza vaccine.

This clonotype occurred a few times. The chain uses TRBV5-5 and TRBJ2-3, with D possibly being TRBD2 (5 bases). Germline CDR1 is SGHKS and CDR2 is YYEKEE (reference sequence). This CDR3 has 16 amino acids. Trimming removed 1 base from V and 2 bases from J, with 14 bases in between. CDR3 in DNA: TGTGCCAGCAGCTTGCCGAAGGGAGTCGTCACAGATACGCAGTATTTT. Residues: CASSLPKGVVTDTQYF.

This clonotype was detected a few times. The rearrangement joins TRBV9 to TRBJ2-2; the D gene could be TRBD1 or TRBD2 (6 bases each). CDR3 length equals 15 residues. The germline V gene encodes CDR1 SGDLS and CDR2 YYNGEE. The V end was cut by 2 bases, the J end by 5 bases, with 13 bases between. CDR3 loop: CASSVSPGATGELFF. CDR3 nucleotides: TGTGCCAGCAGCGTTTCCCCGGGGGCGACCGGGGAGCTGTTTTTT.

This clonotype was counted only a few times. This chain connects TRBV6-2 or TRBV6-3 to TRBJ2-3; TRBD2 matches 8 bases. CDR3 length: 14 amino acids. Germline V gene sequence: CDR1 MNHEY, CDR2 SVGEGT. The V gene end was trimmed by 4 bases and the J gene end by 6 bases; junction bases not matched to a gene: 6. CDR3 in amino acids: CASSLGRLADTQYF. The DNA of the CDR3 is TGTGCCAGCAGTTTGGGCCGACTAGCGGATACGCAGTATTTT.

Here the CDR3 reads CASSQDEAGGTFSTDTQYF. In DNA, the CDR3 is TGTGCCAGCAGCCAAGACGAGGCGGGGGGGACTTTTAGCACAGATACGCAGTATTTT. The J gene is TRBJ2-3, the V gene TRBV4-2; 9 positions match TRBD2. CDR1 is LGHNA, CDR2 YNFKEQ, per germline. This CDR3 has 19 amino acids. With 0 bases clipped from V and 0 bases from J, the junction kept 10 bases outside the gene matches.

This clonotype has just a few counts. This chain joins TRBV6-2 or TRBV6-3 and TRBJ1-1, with D unresolved. The V end was cut by 4 bases, the J end by 0 bases, with 9 bases between. The CDR3 length is 14 residues. Germline CDR1 and CDR2: MNHEY and SVGEGT. The CDR3 region has the DNA TGTGCCAGCAGTTTGATTCTGCTGAACACTGAAGCTTTCTTT. This encodes CASSLILLNTEAFF.

Remarks on this clonotype: Germline is not matched at one junction end, which may reflect a read error. CDR3 coding DNA: TGTGCCAGCAGCCAAGGCCCCGACGGGACTAGCACAGATACGCAGTACTTT. This encodes CASSQGPDGTSTDTQYF. This chain connects TRBV4-2 to TRBJ2-3; TRBD2 agrees at 9 bases. Germline-derived CDR1 and CDR2 are LGHNA and YNFKEQ. There are 17 residues in the CDR3.

This sequence joins TRBV12-3 or TRBV12-4 and TRBJ1-2, with 8 nucleotides matching TRBD1. V shed 6 bases, J shed 6 bases, and the junction held 6 bases outside the gene matches. The CDR3 loop spans 13 amino acids. CDR3 sequence: CASSRTGRHGYTF. CDR3 in DNA: TGTGCCAGCAGCAGGACAGGGAGGCATGGCTACACCTTC.

There are a few counts of this clonotype. The V call is TRBV28, the J call TRBJ1-2; D is unresolved. The CDR3 consists of 12 residues. The germline V gene has CDR1 MDHEN and CDR2 SYDVKM. V lost 7 bases to trimming and J lost 8 bases, with 14 bases between them. CDR3 in amino acids: CASTVAGTGYTF. The DNA for the CDR3 is TGTGCCAGCACGGTTGCGGGTACAGGCTACACCTTC.

This clonotype appeared a few times. This chain links TRBV10-3 with TRBJ1-6; a possible D gene is TRBD1 (5 bases). V lost 10 bases to trimming and J lost 5 bases, with 12 bases between them. Germline lookup yields CDR1 ENHRY and CDR2 SYGVKD. This CDR3 is built from 13 residues. As DNA, the CDR3 is TGTGCCAGTAATCAGGGAAATAATTCACCCCTCCACTTT. Translating it yields CASNQGNNSPLHF.

In this sample, this clonotype turned up a few times. The chain uses TRBV29-1 and TRBJ1-1; the D gene is possibly TRBD1 (5 bases). CDR3 length equals 12 residues. CDR1 and CDR2 from the germline V gene are SQVTM and ANQGSEA. Trimming cost V 4 bases and J 3 bases, with 9 bases left between them. CDR3 amino acids: CSVGGLDTEAFF. The CDR3 DNA reads as TGCAGCGTTGGGGGGTTGGACACTGAAGCTTTCTTT.

This chain uses TRBV20-1 with TRBJ2-7; 9 bases align to TRBD1. There are 15 residues in the CDR3. The junction had 15 bases not matched to a gene; V was cut back by 6 bases and J by 6 bases. CDR1 and CDR2 (germline): DFQATT, SNEGSKA (reference sequence). The DNA for the CDR3 is TGCAGTGCCCCTACGCCCGGGACAGGGCGATCCGAGCAGTACTTC. Amino acid sequence: CSAPTPGTGRSEQYF.

This clonotype has a handful of counts. The chain uses TRBV11-2 and TRBJ2-2; TRBD1 might be the D (5 bases). Germline V gene lookup returns CDR1 SGHAT and CDR2 FQNNGV. The V and J ends lost 2 bases and 7 bases respectively, with 8 bases between them. This CDR3 region has 13 residues. The CDR3 DNA reads TGTGCCAGCAGCTTATACCAGGGCGGGGAGCTGTTTTTT. Protein product: CASSLYQGGELFF.

This chain joins TRBV5-5 and TRBJ1-5; D is ambiguous. Trimming took 3 bases from V and 0 from J, leaving 10 bases between them. The CDR3 consists of 15 residues. Germline loops: CDR1 SGHKS, CDR2 YYEKEE (reference sequence). The CDR3 region has the DNA TGTGCCAGCAGCTCTTTGGGGAATAGCAATCAGCCCCAGCATTTT. As protein: CASSSLGNSNQPQHF.

The chain links TRBV29-1 to TRBJ1-3; weak D call: TRBD1 (6 bases). Trimming removed 0 bases from V and 4 bases from J, with 10 bases in between. Germline V gene lookup returns CDR1 SQVTM and CDR2 ANQGSEA. The CDR3 consists of 14 residues. The CDR3 reads CSVEDPGTGNTIYF. The DNA of the CDR3 is TGCAGCGTTGAAGACCCCGGGACAGGAAACACCATATATTTT. Using reference TRBV29-1 and TRBJ1-3 for the parts outside the CDR3, the full variable domain is SAVISQKPSRDICQRGTSLTIQCQVDSQVTMMFWYRQQPGQSLTLIATANQGSEATYESGFVIDKFPISRPNLTFSTLTVSNMSPEDSSIYLCSVEDPGTGNTIYFGEGSWLTVV.